The 17 T cell receptor beta chains below come from one sample, sequenced in a study of regulatory T cells in long-lasting Graves disease. Documented time point: newly diagnosed GD, antithyroid drugs for less than 3 months. The TCR library was made from RNA that had been extracted from PBMCs in TRIzol. Investigators prepared the TCR beta libraries by applying iRepertoire HTBI primers and Arm-PCR of CDR3 regions. In TCRdb, the multiplex PCR reads were re-called with MiXCR into one record per CDR3 protein. The sample consists of about 320,000 distinct CDR3 sequences, roughly 18% of them appearing once. This sample comprised peripheral blood mononuclear cells (PBMCs), obtained at new diagnosis, from a patient treated with antithyroid drugs. Receptors originate from a female donor with Graves disease.

The chain combines TRBV28 with TRBJ2-5; 12 bases are a match to TRBD2. V lost 5 bases to trimming and J lost 9 bases; unmatched junction nucleotides: 16. Germline loops: CDR1 MDHEN, CDR2 SYDVKM. CDR3 length: 17 amino acids. The CDR3 here is CASSIRTSGEPKRAQYF. CDR3 nucleotides: TGTGCCAGCAGTATCCGGACTAGCGGGGAACCCAAGAGAGCCCAGTACTTC.

This clonotype was counted ten times or more. The chain links TRBV28 to TRBJ2-1; 7 bases agree with TRBD2. The junction had 10 bases not matched to a gene; V was cut back by 2 bases and J by 0 bases. There are 18 residues in the CDR3. Per the germline V gene, CDR1 is MDHEN and CDR2 is SYDVKM. Written as DNA, the CDR3 is TGTGCCAGCAGTTTAGTGGGGGGGTCAGGGATCTCCTACAATGAGCAGTTCTTC. Protein: CASSLVGGSGISYNEQFF.

This clonotype was found many times. The V call is TRBV10-3, the J call TRBJ1-1; unclear D gene. This CDR3 has 12 amino acids. V dropped 5 bases and J dropped 1 base, with 5 bases sitting between them. Germline V lookup: CDR1 ENHRY, CDR2 SYGVKD. CDR3 region: CAISSPNTEAFF. The CDR3 nucleotides read TGTGCCATCAGTTCCCCGAACACTGAAGCTTTCTTT.

There are a few counts of this clonotype. This rearrangement joins TRBV7-3 to TRBJ2-7; either TRBD1 or TRBD2 may supply D (5 bases each). The V end lost 4 bases, the J end lost 2 bases, and 18 bases lay between the germline ends. The germline CDR1 and CDR2 sequences are SGHTA and FQGTGA. The CDR3 extends over 16 amino acids. In nucleotides, the CDR3 is TGTGCCAGCAGCTATACCCGACAAGGGACCCCCTACGAGCAGTACTTC. Translating it yields CASSYTRQGTPYEQYF.

This clonotype was seen many times. This chain links TRBV12-3 or TRBV12-4 with TRBJ2-3; TRBD2 matches at 8 bases. The V and J ends lost 6 bases and 4 bases, in that order; junction bases with no gene match: 6. This CDR3 region has 14 residues. CDR3 amino acids: CASSQAGDADTQYF. The CDR3 DNA reads TGTGCCAGCAGCCAAGCGGGAGACGCAGATACGCAGTATTTT.

The chain links TRBV18 to TRBJ1-1; 7 bases match TRBD1. This CDR3 spans 14 amino acids. V was pared by 8 bases and J by 1 base, with 7 bases of the junction left unmatched. Per germline, CDR1 KGHSH and CDR2 LQKENI. CDR3 sequence (DNA): TGTGCCAGCGTTCAGACAGGGACGAACACTGAAGCTTTCTTT. It codes for CASVQTGTNTEAFF. The whole variable domain, remainder taken from reference TRBV18 and TRBJ1-1, is NAGVMQNPRHLVRRRGQEARLRCSPMKGHSHVYWYRQLPEEGLKFMVYLQKENIIDESGMPKERFSAEFPKEGPSILRIQQVVRGDSAAYFCASVQTGTNTEAFFGQGTRLTVV.

V gene TRBV7-4 combines with J gene TRBJ1-2; D unresolved. Germline V gene sequence: CDR1 SGHVT, CDR2 SQSDAQ. The ends were cut back, 2 bases at V and 8 bases at J, with 15 bases in the middle. The CDR3 is made up of 14 amino acids. CDR3: CASSLNRLLSGYTF. CDR3 coding DNA: TGTGCCAGCAGCTTAAACAGATTATTGAGCGGCTACACCTTC.

This clonotype came up many times. This chain joins TRBV12-3 or TRBV12-4 and TRBJ2-7; 10 positions agree with TRBD2. The CDR3 is made up of 14 amino acids. J was trimmed by 3 bases and V by 4 bases; bases with no gene match: 3. The DNA of the CDR3 is TGTGCCAGCAGTTGGGGGACTAGCGTCTACGAGCAGTACTTC. It codes for CASSWGTSVYEQYF.

This clonotype appeared many times. The V call is TRBV7-9, the J call TRBJ1-1; no clear D gene. Germline values: CDR1 SEHNR, CDR2 FQNEAQ (reference sequence). This CDR3 is 13 amino acids long. V was trimmed by 5 bases and J by 4 bases, leaving 11 bases between them. CDR3 coding DNA: TGTGCCAGCAGCCCCAACCTGAGCACTGAAGCTTTCTTT. It specifies CASSPNLSTEAFF.

Comment on this clonotype: A much more abundant neighbour one base away suggests this may be a read error. This chain uses TRBV10-1 with TRBJ2-7; TRBD2 matches 9 bases. The germline V gene encodes CDR1 WNHNN and CDR2 SYGVQD (reference sequence). CDR3 size: 14 residues. In DNA, the CDR3 is TGCGCCAGCAGTGGGGGGACTAGCTCCCACGAGCAGTACTTC. It is translated as CASSGGTSSHEQYF.

This clonotype was seen repeatedly, ten times or more. The rearrangement links TRBV28 to TRBJ1-1, with D perhaps TRBD1 (5 bases). Germline V gene lookup returns CDR1 MDHEN and CDR2 SYDVKM. The V and J ends lost 3 bases and 5 bases respectively, with 16 bases between them. There are 15 residues in the CDR3. The CDR3 here is CASSFSGGRGTEAFF. CDR3 in DNA: TGTGCCAGCAGTTTTTCGGGGGGACGGGGGACTGAAGCTTTCTTT. The whole variable domain, filled in from reference TRBV28 and TRBJ1-1, reads DVKVTQSSRYLVKRTGEKVFLECVQDMDHENMFWYRQDPGLGLRLIYFSYDVKMKEKGDIPEGYSVSREKKERFSLILESASTNQTSMYLCASSFSGGRGTEAFFGQGTRLTVV.

This chain joins TRBV5-1 and TRBJ2-3; perhaps TRBD1 as D (6 bases). V dropped 4 bases and J dropped 0 bases, with 12 bases sitting between them. The CDR3 is 15 amino acids. In germline, CDR1 is SGHRS, CDR2 YFSETQ. The CDR3, as DNA: TGCGCCAGCAGCGAACAGGGCTCTAGCACAGATACGCAGTATTTT. Translation: CASSEQGSSTDTQYF.

J is TRBJ2-3 and V is TRBV24-1, with 9 bases aligning to TRBD1. J gave up 4 bases and V 1 base, and 14 bases lay outside the gene matches. The CDR3 runs to 19 residues. Looked up from germline, CDR1 is KGHDR and CDR2 is SFDVKD. DNA of the CDR3: TGTGCCACCAGTGATTTTACTAAACCACGGACAGGGGTGCCAGATACGCAGTATTTT. Amino acid sequence: CATSDFTKPRTGVPDTQYF.

This chain connects TRBV29-1 to TRBJ1-1; 7 positions agree with TRBD1. Germline assignment: CDR1 SQVTM and CDR2 ANQGSEA. The CDR3 is made up of 13 amino acids. V shed 7 bases, J shed 1 base, and the junction held 6 bases outside the gene matches. The CDR3 nucleotides read TGCAGCGGCGGAAGACAGGGGAACACTGAAGCTTTCTTT. This sequence encodes CSGGRQGNTEAFF.

The rearrangement joins TRBV6-1 to TRBJ2-3, with 7 bases matching TRBD1. Germline V lookup: CDR1 MNHNS, CDR2 SASEGT. V was clipped by 6 bases and J by 2 bases; unmatched bases: 5. The CDR3 is made up of 14 amino acids. The CDR3 region is CASRADRDTDTQYF. The DNA of the CDR3 is TGTGCCAGCAGGGCTGACAGGGACACAGATACGCAGTATTTT.

Comment on this clonotype: A read error may explain this, as a much larger clone is one base away. This chain joins TRBV7-9 and TRBJ2-7; D not certain. Germline V gene sequence: CDR1 SEHNR, CDR2 FQNEAQ (reference sequence). The CDR3 is 14 residues long. This CDR3 is CVSSLSDTTYEQYF. The CDR3 DNA reads as TGTGTCAGCAGCTTATCCGACACGACTTACGAGCAGTACTTC.

This clonotype was seen ten or more times. This chain joins TRBV25-1 and TRBJ1-6; D gene ambiguous. This CDR3 has 17 amino acids. CDR1 and CDR2 (germline): MGHDK, SYGVNS. Deletions cut 5 bases from V and 0 bases from J, with 14 bases between. CDR3 loop: CASSWAGPSSYNSPLHF. CDR3 DNA sequence: TGTGCCAGCAGTTGGGCTGGGCCGAGCTCCTATAATTCACCCCTCCACTTT. Full variable domain (rest looked up from reference TRBV25-1 and TRBJ1-6): EADIYQTPRYLVIGTGKKITLECSQTMGHDKMYWYQQDPGMELHLIHYSYGVNSTEKGDLSSESTVSRIRTEHFPLTLESARPSHTSQYLCASSWAGPSSYNSPLHFGNGTRLTVT.